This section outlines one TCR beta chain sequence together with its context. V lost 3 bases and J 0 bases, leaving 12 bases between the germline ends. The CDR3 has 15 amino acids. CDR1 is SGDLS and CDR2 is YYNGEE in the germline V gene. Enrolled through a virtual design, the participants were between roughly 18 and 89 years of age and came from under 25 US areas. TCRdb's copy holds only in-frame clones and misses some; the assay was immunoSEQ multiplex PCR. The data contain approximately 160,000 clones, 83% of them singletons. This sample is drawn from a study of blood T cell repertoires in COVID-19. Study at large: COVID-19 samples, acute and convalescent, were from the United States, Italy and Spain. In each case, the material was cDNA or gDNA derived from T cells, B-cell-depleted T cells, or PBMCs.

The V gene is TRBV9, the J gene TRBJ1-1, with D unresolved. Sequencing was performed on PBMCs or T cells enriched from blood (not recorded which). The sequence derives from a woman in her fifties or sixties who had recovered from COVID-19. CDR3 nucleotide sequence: TGTGCCAGCAGCGGGTCGACGGGTCTGAACACTGAAGCTTTCTTT. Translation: CASSGSTGLNTEAFF.